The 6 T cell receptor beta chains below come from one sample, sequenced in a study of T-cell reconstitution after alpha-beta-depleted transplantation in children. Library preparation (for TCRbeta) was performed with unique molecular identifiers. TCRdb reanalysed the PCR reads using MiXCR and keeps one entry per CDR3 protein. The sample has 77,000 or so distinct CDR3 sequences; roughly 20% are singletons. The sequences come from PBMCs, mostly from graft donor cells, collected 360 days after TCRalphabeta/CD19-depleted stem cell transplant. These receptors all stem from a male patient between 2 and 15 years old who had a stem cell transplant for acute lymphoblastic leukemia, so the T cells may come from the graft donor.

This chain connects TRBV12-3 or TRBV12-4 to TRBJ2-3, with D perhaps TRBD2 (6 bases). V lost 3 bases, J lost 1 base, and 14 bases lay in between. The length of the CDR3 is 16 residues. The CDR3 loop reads CASSFGPGLGTDTQYF. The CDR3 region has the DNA TGTGCCAGCAGTTTTGGTCCGGGACTTGGCACAGATACGCAGTATTTT.

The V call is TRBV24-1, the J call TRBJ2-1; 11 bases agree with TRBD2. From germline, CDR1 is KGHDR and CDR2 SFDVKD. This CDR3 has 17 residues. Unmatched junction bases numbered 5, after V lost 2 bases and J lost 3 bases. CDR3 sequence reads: CATSDSSGLAGYNEQFF. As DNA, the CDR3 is TGTGCCACCAGTGATTCCTCCGGACTAGCGGGCTACAATGAGCAGTTCTTC.

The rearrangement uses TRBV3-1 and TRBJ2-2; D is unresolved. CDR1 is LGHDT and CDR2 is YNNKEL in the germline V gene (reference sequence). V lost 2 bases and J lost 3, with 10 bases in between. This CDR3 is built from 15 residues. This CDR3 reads CASSQRSQHTGELFF. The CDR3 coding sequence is TGTGCCAGCAGCCAACGGTCTCAGCACACCGGGGAGCTGTTTTTT.

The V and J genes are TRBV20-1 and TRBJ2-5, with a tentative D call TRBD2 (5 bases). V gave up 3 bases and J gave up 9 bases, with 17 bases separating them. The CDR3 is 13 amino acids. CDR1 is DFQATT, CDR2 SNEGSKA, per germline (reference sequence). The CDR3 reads CSARKATTGAQYF. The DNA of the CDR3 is TGCAGTGCTAGGAAAGCGACCACCGGGGCCCAGTACTTC.

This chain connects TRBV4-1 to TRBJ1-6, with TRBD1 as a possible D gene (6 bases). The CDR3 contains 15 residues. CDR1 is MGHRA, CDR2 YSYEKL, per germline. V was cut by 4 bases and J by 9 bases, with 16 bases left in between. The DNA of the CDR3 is TGCGCCAGCAGCCCAGGATTGGGGGCTCCTTCACCCCTCCACTTT. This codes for CASSPGLGAPSPLHF.

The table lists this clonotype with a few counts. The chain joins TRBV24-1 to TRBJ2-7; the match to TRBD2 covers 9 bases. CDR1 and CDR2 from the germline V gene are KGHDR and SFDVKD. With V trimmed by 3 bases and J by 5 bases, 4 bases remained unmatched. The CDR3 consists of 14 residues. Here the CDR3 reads CATSDTGTSHEQYF. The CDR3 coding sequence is TGTGCCACCAGTGATACAGGGACTAGCCACGAGCAGTACTTC.